This T cell receptor beta chain was captured in a study of T cell changes during pregnancy in multiple sclerosis. The CDR3 covers 15 residues. Germline CDR1 is MRHNA and CDR2 is SNTAGT. J gave up 4 bases and V 3 bases, and 5 bases lay outside the gene matches. TCRdb's copy holds only in-frame clones and misses some; the assay was immunoSEQ multiplex PCR. Of about 49,000 clones in the sample, roughly 94% were seen once. The sample in question was CD8+ T cells from peripheral blood mononuclear cells, obtained in the first trimester of pregnancy. The genes are TRBV6-4 and TRBJ2-3; TRBD2 aligns across 9 bases. This receptor was identified in a female donor with multiple sclerosis, enrolled in a pregnancy study. The CDR3 nucleotides read TGTGCCAGCAGTGAGGCTGCGGGAGGGGCAGATACGCAGTATTTT. Translation gives CASSEAAGGADTQYF.